This T cell receptor beta chain stems from a study of T cell repertoires in cytomegalovirus infection. Across the whole study: Recently described HLA-C-restricted plus well-studied HLA-B-restricted CMV epitopes were used. Indicated by public TCR beta signatures were CMV infection and matching HLA type.

The CDR3 is 17 amino acids. Trimming at V came to 5 bases and at J to 7 bases, leaving 10 bases not matched to a gene. A note on this clonotype: The antigen is undetermined.

Study-wide results and caveats: HLA-C-restricted, CMV-specific TCR beta clonotypes were dominant ex vivo. Adding up the frequency of public TCR beta families identified people who carried CMV plus the relevant HLA.

One entry per CDR3 protein results from TCRdb running MiXCR on the reads. The profile shows under 450,000 distinct CDR3 sequences, roughly 36% of them singletons. The receptor's source is a human donor in good health (CMV status not recorded). Some clones in this sample may be carry-over from other donors' samples. The specimen was cultured PBMCs, collected from culture after CMV antigen stimulation. The gene calls are TRBV12-3 or TRBV12-4 and TRBJ2-1; TRBD2 aligns across 14 bases. CDR3 nucleotide sequence: TGTGCCAGCAGTCTTGGGATGACTAGCGGGGGGGGAAATGAGCAGTTCTTC. It encodes CASSLGMTSGGGNEQFF.